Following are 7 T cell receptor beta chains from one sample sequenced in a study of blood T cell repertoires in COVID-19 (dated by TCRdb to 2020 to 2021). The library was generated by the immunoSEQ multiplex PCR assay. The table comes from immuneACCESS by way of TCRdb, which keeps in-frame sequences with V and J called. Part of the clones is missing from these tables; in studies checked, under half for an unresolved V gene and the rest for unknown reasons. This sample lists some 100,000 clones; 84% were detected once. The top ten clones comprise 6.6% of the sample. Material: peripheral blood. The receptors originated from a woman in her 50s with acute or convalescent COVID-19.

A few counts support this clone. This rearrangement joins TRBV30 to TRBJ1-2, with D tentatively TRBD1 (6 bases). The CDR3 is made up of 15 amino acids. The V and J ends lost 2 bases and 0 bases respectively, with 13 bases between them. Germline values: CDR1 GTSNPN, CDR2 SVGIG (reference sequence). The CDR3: CAWSRGGIANYGYTF. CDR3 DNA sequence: TGTGCCTGGAGTAGGGGGGGGATAGCTAACTATGGCTACACCTTC.

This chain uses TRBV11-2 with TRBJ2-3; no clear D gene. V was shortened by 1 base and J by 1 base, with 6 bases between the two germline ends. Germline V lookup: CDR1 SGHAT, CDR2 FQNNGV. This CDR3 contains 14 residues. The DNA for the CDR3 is TGTGCCAGCAGCTTAGGAGGCGGCACAGATACGCAGTATTTT. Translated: CASSLGGGTDTQYF.

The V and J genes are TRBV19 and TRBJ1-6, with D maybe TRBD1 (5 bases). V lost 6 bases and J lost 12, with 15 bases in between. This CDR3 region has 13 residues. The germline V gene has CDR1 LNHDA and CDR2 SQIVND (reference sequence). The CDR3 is CASRGDQTGPLHF. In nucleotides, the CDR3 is TGTGCCAGTAGAGGAGACCAAACAGGACCCCTCCACTTT.

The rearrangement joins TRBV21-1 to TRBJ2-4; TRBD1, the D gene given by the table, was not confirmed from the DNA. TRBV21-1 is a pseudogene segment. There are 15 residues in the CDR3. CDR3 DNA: TGTGCCAGCAGCAAAGGGATAGGGGGCGAAAACATTCAGTACTTC. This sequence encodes CASSKGIGGENIQYF.

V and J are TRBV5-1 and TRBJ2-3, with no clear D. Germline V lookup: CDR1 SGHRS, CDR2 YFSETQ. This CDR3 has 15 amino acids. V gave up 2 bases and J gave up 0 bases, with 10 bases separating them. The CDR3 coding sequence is TGCGCCAGCAGCTTACACACCGGGAGCACAGATACGCAGTATTTT. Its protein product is CASSLHTGSTDTQYF.

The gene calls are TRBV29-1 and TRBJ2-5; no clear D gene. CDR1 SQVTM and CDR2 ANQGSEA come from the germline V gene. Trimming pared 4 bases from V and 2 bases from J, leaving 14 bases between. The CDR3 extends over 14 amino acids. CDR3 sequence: CSVVPAGRQETQYF. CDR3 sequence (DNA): TGCAGCGTTGTACCGGCTGGGCGTCAAGAGACCCAGTACTTC.

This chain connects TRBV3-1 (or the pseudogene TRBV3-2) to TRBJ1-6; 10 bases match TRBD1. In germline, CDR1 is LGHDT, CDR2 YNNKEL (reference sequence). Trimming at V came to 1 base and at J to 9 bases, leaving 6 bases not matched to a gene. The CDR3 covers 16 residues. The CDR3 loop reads CASSQGGDRGSSPLHF. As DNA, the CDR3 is TGTGCCAGCAGCCAAGGGGGGGACAGGGGATCTTCACCCCTCCACTTT.